This TCR beta chain was observed in a study of OX40 agonist ivuxolimab in advanced cancers. Study details: The drug used for patients, ivuxolimab, was an agonistic anti-OX40 (CD134) antibody. Three dose-escalation patients had partial responses: one with hepatocellular carcinoma and two with cutaneous melanoma. Patients in dose escalation had liver, melanoma, kidney or head and neck cancers. Study conclusions and caveats: Clonal expansion was seen in CD4+ and CD8+ blood T cells by week 6 at 0.1 to 3.0 mg/kg.

This table comes from immunoSEQ multiplex PCR, and its TCRdb copy is limited to in-frame clones, with some not included. In the table there are 100,000 to 120,000 clones, around 90% of which are singletons. V gave up 3 bases and J gave up 4 bases, with 13 bases separating them. CDR1 and CDR2 (germline): MNHEY, SMNVEV (reference sequence). The CDR3 runs to 14 residues. Notes on this clone: The antigen is undetermined.

This TCR was sampled from an adult with an advanced solid tumor such as melanoma, head and neck, liver or kidney cancer. V and J are TRBV27 and TRBJ2-7; no firm D call. This specimen was CD4+ or CD8+ T cells sorted from blood, taken in a trial of the OX40 agonist ivuxolimab. CDR3 region: CASSFSWAGYEQYF. DNA for the CDR3: TGTGCCAGCAGTTTCTCGTGGGCTGGGTACGAGCAGTACTTC.